This TCR beta chain was observed in a study of metastatic and nonmetastatic thyroid tumors. TCRdb re-called the PCR reads via MiXCR. The sample contains tens of thousands of clones, around 13% of which appear only once. Ten or more counts support this clone. Before thyroid surgery, none of the patients had received any treatment. This CDR3 has 13 amino acids. V lost 12 bases, J lost 7 bases, and 17 bases lay in between. The germline V gene has CDR1 KGHDR and CDR2 SFDVKD. The V call is TRBV24-1, the J call TRBJ2-2, with TRBD1 as a possible D gene (5 bases). This clonotype was obtained from a female donor with papillary thyroid cancer or a benign thyroid nodule (not recorded which). Some clones in this sample may be carry-over from other donors' samples. Sequenced material: tumor tissue. The DNA of the CDR3 is TGTGCCGCTCAACTTCAGGGAAACGGGGAGCTGTTTTTT. It translates to CAAQLQGNGELFF.